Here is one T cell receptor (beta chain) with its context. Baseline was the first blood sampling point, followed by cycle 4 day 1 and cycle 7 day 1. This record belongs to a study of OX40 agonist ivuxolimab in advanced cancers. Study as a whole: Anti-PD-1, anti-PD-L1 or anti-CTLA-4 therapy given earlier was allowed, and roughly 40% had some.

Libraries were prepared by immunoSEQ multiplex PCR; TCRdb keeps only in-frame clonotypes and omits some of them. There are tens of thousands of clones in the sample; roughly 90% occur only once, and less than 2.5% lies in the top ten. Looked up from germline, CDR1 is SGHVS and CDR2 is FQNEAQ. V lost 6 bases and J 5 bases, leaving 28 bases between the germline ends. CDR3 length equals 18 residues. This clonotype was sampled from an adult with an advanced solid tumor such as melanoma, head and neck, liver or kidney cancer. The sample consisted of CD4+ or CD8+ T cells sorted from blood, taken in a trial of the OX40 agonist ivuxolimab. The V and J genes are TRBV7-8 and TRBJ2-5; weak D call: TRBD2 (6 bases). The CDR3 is CASRTYVIGAMAGETQYF. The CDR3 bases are TGTGCCAGCAGAACTTACGTTATCGGGGCAATGGCGGGGGAGACCCAGTACTTC.